The next 11 T cell receptor beta chains were all read from a single sample in a study of response to subunit inactivated influenza vaccine. TCRdb analysed the RT-PCR reads with MiXCR anew, one entry per CDR3 protein. The sample carries hundreds of thousands of distinct CDR3 sequences, around a sixth recorded once. The material was PBMCs from blood, obtained roughly 12 days after vaccination. The receptors were sampled from a man between 50 and 59 years old who received an inactivated influenza vaccine.

The V gene is TRBV4-2, the J gene TRBJ1-1, with D unclear. Trimming stripped 0 bases from V and 1 base from J, with 9 bases between. Germline-derived CDR1 and CDR2 are LGHNA and YNFKEQ. The CDR3 runs 15 residues. The CDR3 DNA sequence: TGTGCCAGCAGCCAAGAACGACGGCCGAACACTGAAGCTTTCTTT. This encodes CASSQERRPNTEAFF.

The chain links TRBV4-2 to TRBJ2-1, with D possibly TRBD2 on 6 matching bases. Deletions cut 1 base from V and 4 bases from J, with 14 bases between. This CDR3 has 16 amino acids. Germline V CDR1 and CDR2: LGHNA, YNFKEQ. CDR3 sequence reads: CASSQGAGLAYNEQFF. The CDR3 DNA is TGTGCCAGCAGCCAAGGGGCGGGGTTAGCTTACAATGAGCAGTTCTTC.

J is TRBJ1-1 and V is TRBV12-3 or TRBV12-4, with 11 nucleotides matching TRBD1. The junction had 4 bases not matched to a gene; V was cut back by 6 bases and J by 4 bases. The CDR3 consists of 14 residues. CDR3 region: CASRGQGAPTEAFF. The CDR3 bases are TGTGCCAGCAGAGGACAGGGGGCGCCCACTGAAGCTTTCTTT.

This clonotype was picked up a small number of times. This rearrangement joins TRBV6-2 or TRBV6-3 to TRBJ2-1, with 15 bases lining up with TRBD2. V lost 0 bases to trimming and J lost 0 bases; unmatched junction nucleotides: 9. This CDR3 spans 21 amino acids. Germline CDR1 MNHEY, CDR2 SVGEGT. CDR3 in amino acids: CASSYSFGTSGRPSSYNEQFF. The CDR3 DNA is TGTGCCAGCAGTTACTCCTTCGGGACTAGCGGGAGGCCTTCCTCCTACAATGAGCAGTTCTTC.

This clonotype was counted a few times. The chain couples TRBV27 to TRBJ1-1; tentative D call: TRBD1 (6 bases). The V and J ends lost 3 bases and 7 bases respectively, with 15 bases between them. CDR3 length: 14 residues. Germline V lookup: CDR1 MNHEY, CDR2 SMNVEV (reference sequence). In DNA form, the CDR3 reads TGTGCCAGCAGTTTCCTCCCGGGGGCGCGTGAAGCTTTCTTT. This sequence encodes CASSFLPGAREAFF.

The rearrangement uses TRBV4-1 and TRBJ2-1; TRBD2 agrees at 8 bases. The germline CDR1 and CDR2 sequences are MGHRA and YSYEKL. The CDR3 spans 16 residues. After removal of 0 bases from V and 7 bases from J, the junction contained 8 bases not matched to a gene. The CDR3 is CASSQDPGGAINEQFF. The DNA of the CDR3 is TGCGCCAGCAGCCAAGATCCGGGGGGGGCGATTAATGAGCAGTTCTTC.

This chain uses TRBV30 with TRBJ2-3; 7 bases fit TRBD2. CDR3 size: 14 residues. Germline CDR1 reads GTSNPN; CDR2 reads SVGIG (reference sequence). With 2 bases clipped from V and 3 bases from J, the junction kept 5 bases outside the gene matches. CDR3 residues: CAWSRGRGTDTQYF. The CDR3 DNA reads as TGTGCCTGGAGTAGAGGGCGGGGGACAGATACGCAGTATTTT. Complete variable domain (other parts from reference TRBV30 and TRBJ2-3): SQTIHQWPATLVQPVGSPLSLECTVEGTSNPNLYWYRQAAGRGLQLLFYSVGIGQISSEVPQNLSASRPQDRQFILSSKKLLLSDSGFYLCAWSRGRGTDTQYFGPGTRLTVL.

The chain joins TRBV2 to TRBJ1-6; D unresolved. The CDR3 sequence is 14 residues long. The germline V gene encodes CDR1 SNHLY and CDR2 FYNNEI. V gave up 3 bases and J gave up 9 bases, with 12 bases separating them. The CDR3 is CASSDNGVGSPLHF. DNA of the CDR3: TGTGCCAGCAGTGACAACGGGGTAGGTTCACCCCTCCACTTT.

This clonotype has just a few counts. The chain joins TRBV7-9 to TRBJ1-3; D unclear. V was trimmed by 5 bases and J by 4 bases, leaving 6 bases between them. Germline-derived CDR1 and CDR2 are SEHNR and FQNEAQ (reference sequence). CDR3 length: 12 amino acids. DNA of the CDR3: TGTGCCAGCAGCGCCAGAGGAAACACCATATATTTT. This codes for CASSARGNTIYF.

This sequence joins TRBV30 and TRBJ2-7, with unresolved D. This CDR3 is built from 13 residues. Germline V gives CDR1 GTSNPN, CDR2 SVGIG (reference sequence). The V and J ends lost 5 bases and 3 bases respectively, with 14 bases between them. For the CDR3, the DNA is TGTGCCTGGGGCGACTCCAAACACTACGAGCAGTACTTC. This sequence encodes CAWGDSKHYEQYF. Based on the CDR3 plus reference TRBV30 and TRBJ2-7, the full variable domain is SQTIHQWPATLVQPVGSPLSLECTVEGTSNPNLYWYRQAAGRGLQLLFYSVGIGQISSEVPQNLSASRPQDRQFILSSKKLLLSDSGFYLCAWGDSKHYEQYFGPGTRLTVT.

The rearrangement links TRBV20-1 to TRBJ2-1; unclear D gene. Trimming removed 4 bases from V and 2 bases from J, with 12 bases in between. Germline loops: CDR1 DFQATT, CDR2 SNEGSKA (reference sequence). CDR3 length: 14 amino acids. CDR3 protein: CSATSLPPYNEQFF. The CDR3 DNA reads as TGCAGTGCTACGTCCCTCCCCCCCTACAATGAGCAGTTCTTC.